This is a list of T cell receptor beta chains from one sample in a study of post-analysis software for immune sequencing data. TCRdb re-derived calls from the PCR reads in MiXCR, one entry per CDR3 protein. The sample records hundreds of thousands of distinct CDR3 sequences, about 27% being singletons. The specimen sequenced was blood. All receptors derive from a girl aged 5 to 17 with multiple sclerosis. CDR3s include the opening cysteine and the closing phenylalanine or tryptophan. Fields, in order: CDR3 DNA, CDR3 protein, J gene, V gene, clone size, D gene. D genes are given only for firm matches. The size of a clone is reported for some rows only, either as once, few or many, or as a class for expanded clones.

CDR3nt: TGCAGCGCAAGGACAGGGTCGAACACTGAAGCTTTCTTT
CDR3aa: CSARTGSNTEAFF
j_gene: TRBJ1-1
v_gene: TRBV20-1
abundance: few
d_gene: TRBD1

CDR3nt: TGTGCCAGCAGCTTAGCATCGGGGGCTGCTGAAGCTTTCTTT
CDR3aa: CASSLASGAAEAFF
j_gene: TRBJ1-1
v_gene: TRBV7-8
abundance: -
d_gene: -

CDR3nt: TGTGCCAGCAGGGTAAGACTAGCTGACGTTCCTGGAGAGGAGCAGTACTTC
CDR3aa: CASRVRLADVPGEEQYF
j_gene: TRBJ2-5
v_gene: TRBV6-2/TRBV6-3
abundance: few
d_gene: TRBD2

CDR3nt: TGTGCCAGCAGCTTGATTAGCACAGATACGCAGTATTTT
CDR3aa: CASSLISTDTQYF
j_gene: TRBJ2-3
v_gene: TRBV28
abundance: many
d_gene: -

CDR3nt: TGCAGCGTTGACTCCCAGGGGACGGTACACGAGCAGTACTTC
CDR3aa: CSVDSQGTVHEQYF
j_gene: TRBJ2-7
v_gene: TRBV29-1
abundance: -
d_gene: -

CDR3nt: TGCAGTGCTAGTGGGACTAGCGGGCTACCTGGGGATGAGCAGTTCTTC
CDR3aa: CSASGTSGLPGDEQFF
j_gene: TRBJ2-1
v_gene: TRBV20-1
abundance: -
d_gene: TRBD2

CDR3nt: TGCGCCAGCAGCTTAGATAGTCCCCACTACGAGCAGTACTTC
CDR3aa: CASSLDSPHYEQYF
j_gene: TRBJ2-7
v_gene: TRBV5-1
abundance: -
d_gene: -

CDR3nt: TGTGCCAGCAGCTTAACAGGGTTCGACATTCAGTACTTC
CDR3aa: CASSLTGFDIQYF
j_gene: TRBJ2-4
v_gene: TRBV7-2
abundance: -
d_gene: -

CDR3nt: TGCAGCGTTGAGGGGGGTAGGGACACCTCCACCTACGAGCAGTACTTC
CDR3aa: CSVEGGRDTSTYEQYF
j_gene: TRBJ2-7
v_gene: TRBV29-1
abundance: -
d_gene: -

CDR3nt: TGTGCCAGCAGCGGACAGGCCAATGAGCAGTTCTTC
CDR3aa: CASSGQANEQFF
j_gene: TRBJ2-1
v_gene: TRBV7-2
abundance: many
d_gene: TRBD1

CDR3nt: TGTGCCAGCAGTGAAACCGGGACAGGGGGTTTTGAGCAGTACTTC
CDR3aa: CASSETGTGGFEQYF
j_gene: TRBJ2-7
v_gene: TRBV6-1
abundance: few
d_gene: TRBD1

CDR3nt: TGTGCCAGCAGCCAAGATCGTTTGAAAGCTTTCTTT
CDR3aa: CASSQDRLKAFF
j_gene: TRBJ1-1
v_gene: TRBV4-2
abundance: few
d_gene: -

CDR3nt: TGTGCCAGCAGGGCTGGCAGGTCGCTGGGGCAGTATTTT
CDR3aa: CASRAGRSLGQYF
j_gene: TRBJ2-3
v_gene: TRBV28
abundance: few
d_gene: -

CDR3nt: TGCAGTGCTAGTGGGGGGCGGCGGTGGGAGGACATTCAGTACTTC
CDR3aa: CSASGGRRWEDIQYF
j_gene: TRBJ2-4
v_gene: TRBV20-1
abundance: few
d_gene: -

CDR3nt: TGTGCCAGCAGCTTTCAGCTCGGTGAGCAGTTCTTC
CDR3aa: CASSFQLGEQFF
j_gene: TRBJ2-1
v_gene: TRBV11-1
abundance: -
d_gene: -

CDR3nt: TGTGCCAGCAGCCGAAGCGGGGGGCTCGGAGATACGCAGTATTTT
CDR3aa: CASSRSGGLGDTQYF
j_gene: TRBJ2-3
v_gene: TRBV7-9
abundance: -
d_gene: TRBD2

CDR3nt: TGCGCCAGCAGCCAATTCTTGGGTAGCTATGGCTACACCTTC
CDR3aa: CASSQFLGSYGYTF
j_gene: TRBJ1-2
v_gene: TRBV4-1
abundance: few
d_gene: -

CDR3nt: TGTGCCAGCAGGCCGACAGGGGGCGAGTATGGCTACACCTTC
CDR3aa: CASRPTGGEYGYTF
j_gene: TRBJ1-2
v_gene: TRBV12-3/TRBV12-4
abundance: -
d_gene: TRBD1

CDR3nt: TGCGCCAGCAGCCAAGACCCAACGGAGGGCGAGCAGTACTTC
CDR3aa: CASSQDPTEGEQYF
j_gene: TRBJ2-7
v_gene: TRBV4-1
abundance: few
d_gene: -

CDR3nt: TGCGCCAGCAGCTCGTCAGGGGAGACTGAAGCTTTCTTT
CDR3aa: CASSSSGETEAFF
j_gene: TRBJ1-1
v_gene: TRBV5-1
abundance: few
d_gene: -